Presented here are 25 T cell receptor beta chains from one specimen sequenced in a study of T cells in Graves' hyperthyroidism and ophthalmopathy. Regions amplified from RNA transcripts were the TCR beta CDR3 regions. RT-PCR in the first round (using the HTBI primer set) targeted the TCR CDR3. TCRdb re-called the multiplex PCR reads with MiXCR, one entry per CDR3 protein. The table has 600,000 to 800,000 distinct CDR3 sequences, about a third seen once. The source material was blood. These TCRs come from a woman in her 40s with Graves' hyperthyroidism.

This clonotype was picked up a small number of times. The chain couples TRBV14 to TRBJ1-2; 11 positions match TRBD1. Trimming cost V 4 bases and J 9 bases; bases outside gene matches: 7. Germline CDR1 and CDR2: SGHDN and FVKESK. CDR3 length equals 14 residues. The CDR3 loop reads CASSLRDRGFRYTF. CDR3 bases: TGTGCCAGCAGCCTCCGGGACAGGGGGTTTCGCTACACCTTC.

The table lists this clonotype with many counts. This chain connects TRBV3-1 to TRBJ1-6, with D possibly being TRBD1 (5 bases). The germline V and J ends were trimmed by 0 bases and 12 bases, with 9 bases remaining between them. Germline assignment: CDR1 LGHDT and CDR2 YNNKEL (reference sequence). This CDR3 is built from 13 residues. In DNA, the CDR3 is TGTGCCAGCAGCCAAGATGCGGGACTACCCCTCCACTTT. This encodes CASSQDAGLPLHF.

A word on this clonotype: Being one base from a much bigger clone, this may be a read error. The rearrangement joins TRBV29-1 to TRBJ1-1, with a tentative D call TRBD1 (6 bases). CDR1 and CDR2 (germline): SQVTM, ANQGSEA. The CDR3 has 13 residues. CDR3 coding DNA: TGCAGCGTTCGACCCGGGACATGGACTGAGGCTTTCTTT. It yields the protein CSVRPGTWTEAFF.

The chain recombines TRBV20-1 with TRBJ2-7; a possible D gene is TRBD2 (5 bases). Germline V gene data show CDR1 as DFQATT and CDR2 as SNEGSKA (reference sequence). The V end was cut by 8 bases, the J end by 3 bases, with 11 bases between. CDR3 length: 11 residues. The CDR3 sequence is CSIEGGYEQYF. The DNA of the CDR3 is TGCAGTATCGAAGGAGGCTACGAGCAGTACTTC.

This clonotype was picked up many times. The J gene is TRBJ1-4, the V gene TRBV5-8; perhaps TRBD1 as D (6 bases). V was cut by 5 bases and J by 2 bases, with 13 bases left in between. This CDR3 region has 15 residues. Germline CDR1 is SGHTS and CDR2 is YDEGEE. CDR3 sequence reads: CASSFDQGTNEKLFF. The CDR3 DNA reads TGTGCCAGCAGTTTCGACCAGGGGACTAATGAAAAACTGTTTTTT.

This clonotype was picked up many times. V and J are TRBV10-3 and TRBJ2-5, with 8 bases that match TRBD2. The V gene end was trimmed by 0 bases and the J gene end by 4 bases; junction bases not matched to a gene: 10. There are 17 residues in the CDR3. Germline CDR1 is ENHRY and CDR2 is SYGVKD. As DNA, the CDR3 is TGTGCCATCAGTGAGTCCTGGAACAGCGGGAGAGGAGAGACCCAGTACTTC. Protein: CAISESWNSGRGETQYF.

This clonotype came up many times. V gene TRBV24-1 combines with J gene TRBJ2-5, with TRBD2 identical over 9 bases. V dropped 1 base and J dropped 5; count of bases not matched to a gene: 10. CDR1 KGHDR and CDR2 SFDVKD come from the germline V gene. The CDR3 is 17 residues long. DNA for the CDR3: TGTGCCACCAGTGATTTCGCGGCCGGGACTAGCAGGGAGACCCAGTACTTC. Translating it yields CATSDFAAGTSRETQYF.

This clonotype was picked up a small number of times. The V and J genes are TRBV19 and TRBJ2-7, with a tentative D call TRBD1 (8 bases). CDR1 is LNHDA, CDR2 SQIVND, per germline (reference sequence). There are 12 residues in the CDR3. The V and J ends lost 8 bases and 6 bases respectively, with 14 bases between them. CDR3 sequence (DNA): TGTGCCAGTGGACAGGGAGGGACCGAGCAGTACTTC. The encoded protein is CASGQGGTEQYF.

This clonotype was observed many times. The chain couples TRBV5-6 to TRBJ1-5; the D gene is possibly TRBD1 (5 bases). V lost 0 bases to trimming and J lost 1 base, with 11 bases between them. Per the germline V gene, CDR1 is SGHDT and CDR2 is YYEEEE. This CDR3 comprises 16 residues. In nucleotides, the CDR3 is TGTGCCAGCAGCTTGGCGGCGGGACCAAGCAATCAGCCCCAGCATTTT. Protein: CASSLAAGPSNQPQHF. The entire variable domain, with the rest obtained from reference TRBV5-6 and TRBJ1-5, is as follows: DAGVTQSPTHLIKTRGQQVTLRCSPKSGHDTVSWYQQALGQGPQFIFQYYEEEERQRGNFPDRFSGHQFPNYSSELNVNALLLGDSALYLCASSLAAGPSNQPQHFGDGTRLSIL.

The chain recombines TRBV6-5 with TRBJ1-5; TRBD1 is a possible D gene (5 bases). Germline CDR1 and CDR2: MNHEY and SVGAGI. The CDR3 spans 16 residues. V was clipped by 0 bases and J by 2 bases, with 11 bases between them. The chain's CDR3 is CASSYSVGARNQPQHF. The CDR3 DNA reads TGTGCCAGCAGTTACTCGGTTGGGGCTCGCAATCAGCCCCAGCATTTT.

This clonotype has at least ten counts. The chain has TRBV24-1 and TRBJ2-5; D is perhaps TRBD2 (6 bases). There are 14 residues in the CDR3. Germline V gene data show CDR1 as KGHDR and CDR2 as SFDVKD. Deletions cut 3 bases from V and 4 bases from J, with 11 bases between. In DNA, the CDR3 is TGTGCCACCAGTGATCGACTAGTTGGAGAGACCCAGTACTTC. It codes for CATSDRLVGETQYF.

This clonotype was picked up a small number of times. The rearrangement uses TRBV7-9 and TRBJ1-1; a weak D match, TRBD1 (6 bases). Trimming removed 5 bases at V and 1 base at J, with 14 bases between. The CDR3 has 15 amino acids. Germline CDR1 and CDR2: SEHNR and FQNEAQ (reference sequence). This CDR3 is CASSTKTGENTEAFF. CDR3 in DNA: TGTGCCAGCAGCACCAAGACAGGAGAGAACACTGAAGCTTTCTTT.

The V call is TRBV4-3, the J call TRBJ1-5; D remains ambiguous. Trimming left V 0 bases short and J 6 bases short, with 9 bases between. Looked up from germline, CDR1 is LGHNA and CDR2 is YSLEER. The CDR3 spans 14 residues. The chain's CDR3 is CASSQDLAVQPQHF. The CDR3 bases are TGCGCCAGCAGCCAAGATCTGGCGGTTCAGCCCCAGCATTTT.

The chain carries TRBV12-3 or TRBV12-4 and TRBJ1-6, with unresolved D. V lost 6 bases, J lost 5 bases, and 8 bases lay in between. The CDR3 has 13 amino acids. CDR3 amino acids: CASSAQHNSPLHF. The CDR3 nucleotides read TGTGCCAGCAGCGCCCAGCATAATTCACCCCTCCACTTT.

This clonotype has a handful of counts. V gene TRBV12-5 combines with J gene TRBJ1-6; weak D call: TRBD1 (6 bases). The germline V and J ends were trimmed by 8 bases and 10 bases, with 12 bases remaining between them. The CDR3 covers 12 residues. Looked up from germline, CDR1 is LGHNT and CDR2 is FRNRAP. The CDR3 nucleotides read TGTGCTAGTACAGGGTTTGGATCACCCCTCCACTTT. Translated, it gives CASTGFGSPLHF.

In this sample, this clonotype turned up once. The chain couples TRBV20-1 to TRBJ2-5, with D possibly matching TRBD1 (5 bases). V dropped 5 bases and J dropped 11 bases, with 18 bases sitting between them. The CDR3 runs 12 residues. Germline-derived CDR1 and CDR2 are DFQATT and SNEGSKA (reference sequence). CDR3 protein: CSAWGRARAQYF. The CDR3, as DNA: TGCAGTGCTTGGGGCAGGGCTAGGGCGCAGTACTTC.

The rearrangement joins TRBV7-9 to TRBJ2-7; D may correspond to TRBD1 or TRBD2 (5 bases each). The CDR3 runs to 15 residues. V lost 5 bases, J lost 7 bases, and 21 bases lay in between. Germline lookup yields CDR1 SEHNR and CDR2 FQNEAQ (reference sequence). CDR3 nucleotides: TGTGCCAGCAGCGTAGAATGGGACGGCCAGGGAGAGCAGTACTTC. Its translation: CASSVEWDGQGEQYF.

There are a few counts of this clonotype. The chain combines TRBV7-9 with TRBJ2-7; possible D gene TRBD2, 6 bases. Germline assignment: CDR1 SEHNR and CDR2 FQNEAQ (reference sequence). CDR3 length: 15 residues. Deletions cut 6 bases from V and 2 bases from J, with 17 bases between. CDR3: CASSYSDGGTYEQYF. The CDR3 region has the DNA TGTGCCAGCAGTTACTCCGACGGGGGAACCTACGAGCAGTACTTC.

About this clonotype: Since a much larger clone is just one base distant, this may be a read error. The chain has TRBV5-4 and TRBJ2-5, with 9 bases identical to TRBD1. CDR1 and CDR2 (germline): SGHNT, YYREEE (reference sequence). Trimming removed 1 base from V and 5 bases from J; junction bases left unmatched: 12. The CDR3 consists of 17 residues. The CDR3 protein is CASSLSPDRGEKETQYF. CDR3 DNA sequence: TGTGCCAGCAGCTTGAGTCCAGACAGGGGGGAAAAGGAGACCCAGTACTTC.

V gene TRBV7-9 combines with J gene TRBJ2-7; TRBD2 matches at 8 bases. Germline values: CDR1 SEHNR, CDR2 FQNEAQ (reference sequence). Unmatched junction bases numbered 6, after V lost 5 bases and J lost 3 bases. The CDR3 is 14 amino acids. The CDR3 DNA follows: TGTGCCAGCAGCCCCGGGGGGGGGGGCTACGAGCAGTACTTC. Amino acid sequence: CASSPGGGGYEQYF.

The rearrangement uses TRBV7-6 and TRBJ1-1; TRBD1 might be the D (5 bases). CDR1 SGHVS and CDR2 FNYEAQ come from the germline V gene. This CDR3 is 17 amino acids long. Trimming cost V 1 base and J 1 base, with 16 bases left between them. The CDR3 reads CASSLGGGTVGNTEAFF. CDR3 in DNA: TGTGCCAGCAGCTTAGGGGGGGGAACAGTAGGGAACACTGAAGCTTTCTTT.

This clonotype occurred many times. The CDR3, as DNA: TGTGCCAGCAGCTTAGAGACAGGGGGAGGAGACACCTTC. As protein: CASSLETGGGDTF. The chain recombines TRBV7-2 with TRBJ1-2; TRBD1 agrees at 9 bases. The CDR3 extends over 13 amino acids. The germline V gene has CDR1 SGHTA and CDR2 FQGNSA. V lost 1 base to trimming and J lost 12 bases; unmatched junction nucleotides: 6. Supplemented by reference TRBV7-2 and TRBJ1-2, the full variable domain reads GAGVSQSPSNKVTEKGKDVELRCDPISGHTALYWYRQSLGQGLEFLIYFQGNSAPDKSGLPSDRFSAERTGGSVSTLTIQRTQQEDSAVYLCASSLETGGGDTFGSGTRLTVV.

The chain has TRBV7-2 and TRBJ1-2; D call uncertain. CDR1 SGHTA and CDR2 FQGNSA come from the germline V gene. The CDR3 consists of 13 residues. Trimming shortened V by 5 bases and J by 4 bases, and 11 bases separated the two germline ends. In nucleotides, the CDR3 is TGTGCCAGCAGCCCAAACAGACCCTATGGCTACACCTTC. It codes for CASSPNRPYGYTF.

CDR3 loop: CATSRVTYRADGYEQYF. The CDR3 region has the DNA TGTGCCACCAGCAGAGTCACGTACAGGGCCGATGGCTACGAGCAGTACTTC. The chain links TRBV15 to TRBJ2-7; D perhaps matches TRBD1 (6 bases). V was pared by 1 base and J by 3 bases, with 19 bases between. This CDR3 has 17 residues. Germline lookup yields CDR1 LNHNV and CDR2 YYDKDF (reference sequence). The full variable domain, its missing parts supplied by reference TRBV15 and TRBJ2-7, is DAMVIQNPRYQVTQFGKPVTLSCSQTLNHNVMYWYQQKSSQAPKLLFHYYDKDFNNEADTPDNFQSRRPNTSFCFLDIRSPGLGDTAMYLCATSRVTYRADGYEQYFGPGTRLTVT.

In DNA form, the CDR3 reads TGTGCTAGAGATGGCCCGTTACTAAAGACCCAGTACTTC. It is translated as CARDGPLLKTQYF. The V gene is TRBV7-9, the J gene TRBJ2-5; D uncertain. The CDR3 is 13 amino acids. Germline CDR1 reads SEHNR; CDR2 reads FQNEAQ (reference sequence).